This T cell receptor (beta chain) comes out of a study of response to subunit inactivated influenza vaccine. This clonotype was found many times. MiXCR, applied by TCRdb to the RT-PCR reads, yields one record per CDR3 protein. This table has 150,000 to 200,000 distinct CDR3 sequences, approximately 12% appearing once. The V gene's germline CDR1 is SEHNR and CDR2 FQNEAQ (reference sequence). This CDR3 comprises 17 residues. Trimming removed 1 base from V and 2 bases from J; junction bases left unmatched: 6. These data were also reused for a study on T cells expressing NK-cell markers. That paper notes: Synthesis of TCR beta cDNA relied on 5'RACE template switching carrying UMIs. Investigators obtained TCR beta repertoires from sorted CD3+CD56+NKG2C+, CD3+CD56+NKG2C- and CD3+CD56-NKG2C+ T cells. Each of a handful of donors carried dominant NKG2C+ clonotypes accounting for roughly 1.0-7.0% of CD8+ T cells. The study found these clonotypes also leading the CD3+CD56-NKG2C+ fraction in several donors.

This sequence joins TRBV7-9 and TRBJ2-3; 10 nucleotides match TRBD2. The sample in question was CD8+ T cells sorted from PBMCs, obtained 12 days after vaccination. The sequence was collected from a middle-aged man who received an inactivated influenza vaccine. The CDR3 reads CASSLDPLAGDTDTQYF. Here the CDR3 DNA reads TGTGCCAGCAGCTTAGATCCGCTAGCGGGAGACACAGATACGCAGTATTTT. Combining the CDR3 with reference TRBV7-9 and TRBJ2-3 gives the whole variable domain DTGVSQNPRHKITKRGQNVTFRCDPISEHNRLYWYRQTLGQGPEFLTYFQNEAQLEKSRLLSDRFSAERPKGSFSTLEIQRTEQGDSAMYLCASSLDPLAGDTDTQYFGPGTRLTVL.